What follows are 15 T cell receptor beta chains derived from one specimen sequenced in a study of T cells in Graves' hyperthyroidism and ophthalmopathy. RNA transcripts were the template for amplifying TCR beta CDR3 regions. Carried out on the TCR CDR3, a first-round RT-PCR used the HTBI primer set. TCRdb reprocessed the multiplex PCR reads with MiXCR, giving one entry per CDR3 protein. The sample yields roughly 800,000 distinct CDR3 sequences, 35% to 40% seen once. Sample: blood. These receptors all come from a man between 18 and 35 years old with Graves' hyperthyroidism.

This chain's CDR3 is CASSNRTGWTYEQYF. CDR3 nucleotides: TGTGCCAGCAGTAACCGGACAGGGTGGACCTACGAGCAGTACTTC. The chain carries TRBV27 and TRBJ2-7; TRBD1 matches 8 bases. V was pared by 5 bases and J by 2 bases, with 8 bases of the junction left unmatched. The CDR3 consists of 15 residues. The germline V gene has CDR1 MNHEY and CDR2 SMNVEV (reference sequence).

The V gene is TRBV20-1, the J gene TRBJ2-7; D uncertain. The CDR3 covers 12 residues. Deletions cut 3 bases from V and 4 bases from J, with 10 bases between. CDR1 and CDR2 (germline): DFQATT, SNEGSKA (reference sequence). CDR3 nucleotide sequence: TGCAGTGCTAGGGAAAAACGGTACGAGCAGTACTTC. Translating gives CSAREKRYEQYF.

Only a few counts were recorded for this clonotype. This chain connects TRBV7-2 to TRBJ1-5, with D maybe TRBD1 (6 bases). This CDR3 has 16 residues. Germline V gene sequence: CDR1 SGHTA, CDR2 FQGNSA. V lost 0 bases, J lost 6 bases, and 15 bases lay in between. CDR3 bases: TGTGCCAGCAGCTTAGCTGCGGGGGCGCCCGGTCAGCCCCAGCATTTT. Translation gives CASSLAAGAPGQPQHF.

The V and J genes are TRBV29-1 and TRBJ1-4; 10 bases match TRBD1. The CDR3 extends over 15 amino acids. Germline V gene data show CDR1 as SQVTM and CDR2 as ANQGSEA. The J segment lost 8 bases and the V segment lost 1 base, leaving 7 bases of the junction unmatched. The CDR3 sequence: CSVEGDRGILEKLFF. The CDR3 bases are TGCAGCGTTGAAGGGGACAGGGGCATTTTGGAAAAACTGTTTTTT.

The chain is built from TRBV19 and TRBJ2-7; D may be TRBD1 (5 bases). V gave up 6 bases and J gave up 6 bases, with 12 bases separating them. The CDR3 contains 12 residues. Germline V gene lookup returns CDR1 LNHDA and CDR2 SQIVND (reference sequence). CDR3 region: CASSRIGAEQYF. The CDR3 coding sequence is TGTGCCAGTAGCCGAATAGGGGCCGAGCAGTACTTC.

As concerns this clonotype: Mismatch with germline at one junction end may stem from a read error. V is TRBV7-8 and J is TRBJ2-7, with D hard to call. The CDR3 covers 16 residues. CDR1 and CDR2 from the germline V gene are SGHVS and FQNEAQ. The CDR3 here is CASSQGEWTFSYEQYF. The DNA of the CDR3 is TGCGCCAGCAGCCAAGGAGAGTGGACCTTTTCCTACGAGCAGTACTTC.

V usage is TRBV20-1 and J usage is TRBJ1-2; D uncertain. The germline gives CDR1 DFQATT, CDR2 SNEGSKA (reference sequence). Trimming removed 3 bases from V and 14 bases from J, with 16 bases in between. This CDR3 region has 11 residues. Here the CDR3 DNA reads TGCAGTGCTAGCGGACTAGCGGGAGAGACCTTC. Amino acids: CSASGLAGETF.

The CDR3, as DNA: TGCAGTGCTAGATCCCAGGGGAAAGGAGCGAACACTGAAGCTTTCTTT. It yields the protein CSARSQGKGANTEAFF. This chain connects TRBV20-1 to TRBJ1-1, with a weak D call TRBD1 (6 bases). The CDR3 consists of 16 residues. Trimming took 2 bases from V and 1 from J, leaving 17 bases between them. The germline V gene encodes CDR1 DFQATT and CDR2 SNEGSKA (reference sequence).

This clonotype was counted at least ten times. The genes are TRBV24-1 and TRBJ2-7, with D perhaps TRBD1 (5 bases). The CDR3 loop spans 16 amino acids. Germline V CDR1 and CDR2: KGHDR, SFDVKD. Trimming removed 9 bases at V and 1 base at J, with 21 bases between. This CDR3 is CATPQVGCDRSYEQYF. CDR3 DNA: TGTGCCACCCCTCAAGTAGGCTGTGACAGATCCTACGAGCAGTACTTC.

In this sample, this clonotype turned up many times. J is TRBJ2-7 and V is TRBV24-1; D remains ambiguous. Trimming removed 6 bases at V and 5 bases at J, with 16 bases between. CDR3 length equals 14 residues. In germline, CDR1 is KGHDR, CDR2 SFDVKD. CDR3 amino acids: CATSPNSRPHEQYF. The CDR3 DNA is TGTGCCACCAGTCCGAATTCCAGGCCCCACGAGCAGTACTTC.

V is TRBV19 and J is TRBJ2-5; the D gene could be TRBD1 or TRBD2 (6 bases each). V dropped 6 bases and J dropped 1 base, with 24 bases sitting between them. Germline CDR1 is LNHDA and CDR2 is SQIVND (reference sequence). This CDR3 has 18 residues. The CDR3 spells CASRGLDRAGVFQETQYF. The CDR3 region has the DNA TGTGCCAGTAGGGGACTGGACAGAGCCGGGGTGTTCCAAGAGACCCAGTACTTC.

The V and J genes are TRBV9 and TRBJ2-7; D remains ambiguous. CDR3 length: 13 residues. Trimming stripped 2 bases from V and 3 bases from J, with 9 bases between. Germline loops: CDR1 SGDLS, CDR2 YYNGEE. CDR3 residues: CASSVSGDYEQYF. The CDR3 DNA follows: TGTGCCAGCAGCGTGTCCGGCGACTACGAGCAGTACTTC.

Note on this clonotype: Germline is not matched at one junction end, which may reflect a read error. V is TRBV2 and J is TRBJ2-2, with D maybe TRBD1 (5 bases). The CDR3 has 14 residues. Germline values: CDR1 SNHLY, CDR2 FYNNEI. Written as DNA, the CDR3 is TGTGCCGGCAGTTTGGAACAGGACACCGGGGAGCTGTTTTTT. It translates to CAGSLEQDTGELFF.

V gene TRBV9 combines with J gene TRBJ2-7; D is ambiguous. Trimming pared 0 bases from V and 6 bases from J, leaving 13 bases between. Germline V lookup: CDR1 SGDLS, CDR2 YYNGEE. The CDR3 covers 14 residues. This CDR3 is CASSVAGAPVEQYF. For the CDR3, the DNA is TGTGCCAGCAGCGTAGCGGGTGCTCCTGTCGAGCAGTACTTC. The variable domain in full, completed from reference TRBV9 and TRBJ2-7, reads DSGVTQTPKHLITATGQRVTLRCSPRSGDLSVYWYQQSLDQGLQFLIQYYNGEERAKGNILERFSAQQFPDLHSELNLSSLELGDSALYFCASSVAGAPVEQYFGPGTRLTVT.

The chain couples TRBV7-2 to TRBJ2-7; 10 bases map to TRBD2. This CDR3 spans 16 amino acids. Germline V gives CDR1 SGHTA, CDR2 FQGNSA. V lost 1 base, J lost 3 bases, and 6 bases stayed unmatched. CDR3 in DNA: TGTGCCAGCAGCTTAGTTGCTAGCGGGGGCCTCTACGAGCAGTACTTC. This gives the protein CASSLVASGGLYEQYF.